This TCR beta chain was found in a study of T cells expressing NK-cell markers. Across the whole study: According to the study, TCR beta repertoires originated from sorted CD3+CD56+NKG2C+, CD3+CD56+NKG2C- and CD3+CD56-NKG2C+ T cells. Findings of the study overall: HCMV specificity was not established for the expanded NKG2C+ T cell clones. A few donors' CD3+CD56-NKG2C+ cells were dominated by the same clonotypes. Among CD8+ T cells from more than five donors, dominant NKG2C+ clonotypes accounted for about 1.0-8%.

In germline, CDR1 is SGHNT, CDR2 YENEEA. The CDR3 consists of 13 residues. About this clonotype: No antigen is known for it.

TCRdb reprocessed the 5' RACE reads and reports one entry per CDR3 protein, with no DNA. The listing records 200,000 to 300,000 distinct CDR3 sequences. Material for sequencing was blood T cells: a sorted CD56 or NKG2C T cell subset, CD4+ or CD8+ T cells, or bulk PBMC T cells (not recorded which). The chain is built from TRBV11-3 and TRBJ2-2; TCRdb's D gene call, TRBD1, goes unchecked for lack of DNA. The clonotype originates from a young man in good health. CDR3 residues: CASSLTRTGELFF.